The text below deals with one TCR beta chain. The sample is drawn from a study of blood T cell repertoires in COVID-19. Here immunoSEQ multiplex PCR was the method, and the copy in TCRdb shows in-frame clones only, minus some. The sample lists around 40,000 clones; just over 85% were seen once. V dropped 4 bases and J dropped 0; count of bases not matched to a gene: 4. The CDR3 length is 16 residues. Germline V gene lookup returns CDR1 ENHRY and CDR2 SYGVKD. The source is a man aged 55-75 years with active COVID-19. V is TRBV10-3 and J is TRBJ1-4, with 8 bases identical to TRBD1. The sequencing input was peripheral blood. CDR3 protein: CAISGGTGATNEKLFF. CDR3 DNA sequence: TGTGCCATCAGTGGGGGGACAGGCGCAACTAATGAAAAACTGTTTTTT.